The rows below give T cell receptor beta chains drawn from one sample of a study of blood T cell repertoires in COVID-19. Assay used: immunoSEQ multiplex PCR; TCRdb lists only in-frame clones, some missing. Among around 60,000 clones listed, approximately 88% were seen once. Sequencing was carried out using peripheral blood. These receptor sequences come from a man aged 45 to 65 with active COVID-19. Each CDR3 is given with its conserved first and last residue. D genes are given only for firm matches. Clone size appears in some rows only: once, few, many, or a class for an expanded clone.

NA,TRBV9,TRBJ2-1,NA,TGTGCCAGCAGCGTAGCATCAGGGGTCTACAATGAGCAGTTCTTC,CASSVASGVYNEQFF
NA,TRBV4-1,TRBJ1-2,NA,TGCGCCAGCAGCCGGGAGGGGGGAAATGGCTACACCTTC,CASSREGGNGYTF
NA,TRBV29-1,TRBJ1-1,NA,TGCAGCGTTGAAGGGCAGGGTCCAGCTTTCTTT,CSVEGQGPAFF
NA,TRBV5-6,TRBJ2-1,TRBD2,TGTGCCAGCAGCTTGTTATCCGCGGGGGGCCCCGTTAAGGGTGAGCAGTTCTTC,CASSLLSAGGPVKGEQFF
NA,TRBV9,TRBJ2-1,TRBD2,TGTGCCAGCAGCCTCACTAGCGGGGGTGTCATTTACAATGAGCAGTTCTTC,CASSLTSGGVIYNEQFF
NA,TRBV19,TRBJ2-5,NA,TGTGCCAGTAGTATAATGGCACAAGAGACCCAGTACTTC,CASSIMAQETQYF
NA,TRBV9,TRBJ2-2,NA,TGTGCCAGCAGCGTAGCTAGCGCCGGGGAGCTGTTTTTT,CASSVASAGELFF
NA,TRBV4-2,TRBJ1-2,NA,TGTGCCAGCAGCCAAGAGAAGGACAGAAACTATGGCTACACCTTC,CASSQEKDRNYGYTF
few,TRBV5-1,TRBJ2-6,TRBD1,TGCGCCACCCACGGGACAGGGACCCACTCTGGGGCCAACGTCCTGACTTTC,CATHGTGTHSGANVLTF
NA,TRBV25-1,TRBJ1-2,NA,TGTGCCAGCAGTGAATGGGCTAACCGTAACTATGGCTACACCTTC,CASSEWANRNYGYTF
NA,TRBV4-1,TRBJ2-2,NA,TGCGCCAGCAGCCAAGATAATATCGGGGAGCTGTTTTTT,CASSQDNIGELFF